The 16 T cell receptor beta chains below all came from one sample that was sequenced in a study of blood T cell repertoires in COVID-19. The assay was immunoSEQ multiplex PCR, and TCRdb's table has in-frame clones only and misses some. The sample holds some 230,000 clones; roughly 79% are singletons and the top ten take 15%. The source material was PBMCs or T cells enriched from blood (not recorded which). Every receptor here comes from a man aged 40-50 years who had recovered from COVID-19.

The chain couples TRBV5-5 to TRBJ2-6; D is possibly TRBD2 (6 bases). Germline V gene data show CDR1 as SGHKS and CDR2 as YYEKEE (reference sequence). The CDR3 runs to 16 residues. The ends were cut back, 3 bases at V and 9 bases at J, with 19 bases in the middle. CDR3 DNA sequence: TGTGCCAGCAGCTCGAGACTAGGGGAGGATGGCAACGTCCTGACTTTC. It is translated as CASSSRLGEDGNVLTF.

This chain joins TRBV7-9 and TRBJ1-1; 8 bases map to TRBD1. V shed 5 bases, J shed 6 bases, and the junction held 8 bases outside the gene matches. This CDR3 comprises 14 residues. Germline V gives CDR1 SEHNR, CDR2 FQNEAQ (reference sequence). CDR3 in DNA: TGTGCCAGCAGCACCGGACAGGGTGAAGCTGAAGCTTTCTTT. Translation gives CASSTGQGEAEAFF.

This clone was detected only a few times. The chain joins TRBV3-1 (or the pseudogene TRBV3-2) to TRBJ2-1, with D uncertain. Germline loops: CDR1 LGHDT, CDR2 YNNKEL (reference sequence). The CDR3 runs 12 residues. V was trimmed by 6 bases and J by 9 bases, leaving 12 bases between them. The CDR3 reads CASSRQSTEQFF. The CDR3 region has the DNA TGTGCCAGCAGTCGCCAATCTACTGAGCAGTTCTTC.

This clone occurred a few times. The chain recombines TRBV27 with TRBJ1-5; no firm D call. Germline loops: CDR1 MNHEY, CDR2 SMNVEV (reference sequence). This CDR3 has 15 amino acids. Trimming shortened V by 5 bases and J by 4 bases, and 15 bases separated the two germline ends. Written as DNA, the CDR3 is TGTGCCAGCAGTCCCGCCCGAGTTCATAATCAGCCCCAGCATTTT. It specifies CASSPARVHNQPQHF.

The gene calls are TRBV4-2 and TRBJ2-3; 7 bases are a match to TRBD2. Trimming at V came to 2 bases and at J to 4 bases, leaving 9 bases not matched to a gene. The CDR3 contains 16 residues. CDR1 is LGHNA, CDR2 YNFKEQ, per germline. The CDR3 DNA sequence: TGTGCCAGCAGCCAATGGGCGGGAGCTGGGCCAGATACGCAGTATTTT. This sequence encodes CASSQWAGAGPDTQYF.

The chain couples TRBV7-9 to TRBJ2-3, with D possibly being TRBD1 (5 bases). The CDR3 is made up of 16 amino acids. Per germline, CDR1 SEHNR and CDR2 FQNEAQ (reference sequence). Trimming took 4 bases from V and 1 from J, leaving 15 bases between them. DNA of the CDR3: TGTGCCAGCAGCTCCTCCAGGGTCTTGCGCACAGATACGCAGTATTTT. Encoded protein: CASSSSRVLRTDTQYF.

The DNA of the CDR3 is TGTGCCAGCAGAGGTCGGGTATCTTCACCCCTCCACTTT. This gives the protein CASRGRVSSPLHF. The chain employs TRBV27 and TRBJ1-6, with D unclear. The CDR3 sequence is 13 residues long. The V and J ends lost 6 bases and 9 bases respectively, with 12 bases between them. Germline CDR1 and CDR2: MNHEY and SMNVEV (reference sequence).

The V call is TRBV2, the J call TRBJ2-6; perhaps TRBD1 as D (5 bases). The V end was cut by 5 bases, the J end by 0 bases, with 8 bases between. The CDR3 runs 15 residues. Germline loops: CDR1 SNHLY, CDR2 FYNNEI. This CDR3 is CASSKTVSGANVLTF. The CDR3, as DNA: TGTGCCAGCAGTAAGACAGTCTCTGGGGCCAACGTCCTGACTTTC.

The J gene is TRBJ2-7, the V gene TRBV7-9; D may be TRBD2 (7 bases). CDR1 SEHNR and CDR2 FQNEAQ come from the germline V gene (reference sequence). This CDR3 has 14 residues. Between the trimmed V and J ends, which lost 3 bases and 5 bases, there was a span of 14 bases. In DNA form, the CDR3 reads TGTGCCAGCAGCTTGGGAGGGGGGTCGAACGAGCAGTACTTC. Its translation: CASSLGGGSNEQYF.

The chain uses TRBV6-5 and TRBJ2-7; perhaps TRBD2 as D (6 bases). Trimming cost V 10 bases and J 2 bases, with 18 bases left between them. The CDR3 sequence is 14 residues long. From germline, CDR1 is MNHEY and CDR2 SVGAGI. DNA of the CDR3: TGTGCCACCGGTGGCCGGGGGTCGACCTACGAGCAGTACTTC. Translation gives CATGGRGSTYEQYF.

The chain carries TRBV11-3 and TRBJ1-1; D uncertain. The germline V and J ends were trimmed by 0 bases and 3 bases, with 5 bases remaining between them. Looked up from germline, CDR1 is SGHNT and CDR2 is YENEEA. The CDR3 has 13 amino acids. The CDR3 DNA reads as TGTGCCAGCAGCTTAGATGCGGACACTGAAGCTTTCTTT. As protein: CASSLDADTEAFF. The whole variable domain, remainder taken from reference TRBV11-3 and TRBJ1-1, is EAGVVQSPRYKIIEKKQPVAFWCNPISGHNTLYWYLQNLGQGPELLIRYENEEAVDDSQLPKDRFSAERLKGVDSTLKIQPAELGDSAVYLCASSLDADTEAFFGQGTRLTVV.

This chain links TRBV24-1 with TRBJ2-7; TRBD2 might be the D (5 bases). Per the germline V gene, CDR1 is KGHDR and CDR2 is SFDVKD. The CDR3 has 18 residues. Trimming pared 1 base from V and 0 bases from J, leaving 18 bases between. CDR3 protein: CATSDFSPWQEVSYEQYF. CDR3 nucleotides: TGTGCCACCAGTGATTTTTCCCCGTGGCAGGAGGTCTCCTACGAGCAGTACTTC.

The V and J genes are TRBV5-1 and TRBJ1-1; tentative D call: TRBD1 (6 bases). The CDR3 runs to 15 residues. In germline, CDR1 is SGHRS, CDR2 YFSETQ. The germline V and J ends were trimmed by 6 bases and 1 base, with 16 bases remaining between them. The CDR3 DNA follows: TGCGCCAGCACCACAACCACAGGGACGAACACTGAAGCTTTCTTT. Translation gives CASTTTTGTNTEAFF.

The DNA for the CDR3 is TGCGCCAGCAGCTTGCGTAACAGGGAAGCGACCCAGTACTTC. Translation gives CASSLRNREATQYF. V is TRBV5-1 and J is TRBJ2-5, with a possible D match to TRBD1 (6 bases). The V gene lost 1 base and the J gene lost 7 bases, with 14 bases spanning the gap. The CDR3 is 14 amino acids. Germline loops: CDR1 SGHRS, CDR2 YFSETQ. The entire variable domain, with the rest obtained from reference TRBV5-1 and TRBJ2-5, is as follows: KAGVTQTPRYLIKTRGQQVTLSCSPISGHRSVSWYQQTPGQGLQFLFEYFSETQRNKGNFPGRFSGRQFSNSRSEMNVSTLELGDSALYLCASSLRNREATQYFGPGTRLLVL.

This clone was observed a handful of times. This chain links TRBV5-1 with TRBJ1-3, with TRBD1 matching over 8 bases. Germline V gives CDR1 SGHRS, CDR2 YFSETQ. J was trimmed by 4 bases and V by 3 bases; bases with no gene match: 6. The CDR3 sequence is 15 residues long. Here the CDR3 reads CASSSGTGGGNTIYF. CDR3 DNA: TGCGCCAGCAGCTCTGGGACAGGAGGGGGAAACACCATATATTTT.

The gene calls are TRBV19 and TRBJ1-1; 11 nucleotides match TRBD1. The V segment lost 10 bases and the J segment 5 bases; nucleotides outside the gene matches: 6. CDR1 and CDR2 (germline): LNHDA, SQIVND (reference sequence). CDR3 length equals 13 residues. DNA of the CDR3: TGTGCCACCCTGGACAGGGGGCAAACTGAAGCTTTCTTT. Amino acids: CATLDRGQTEAFF. Drawing the rest from reference TRBV19 and TRBJ1-1, the complete variable domain is DGGITQSPKYLFRKEGQNVTLSCEQNLNHDAMYWYRQDPGQGLRLIYYSQIVNDFQKGDIAEGYSVSREKKESFPLTVTSAQKNPTAFYLCATLDRGQTEAFFGQGTRLTVV.